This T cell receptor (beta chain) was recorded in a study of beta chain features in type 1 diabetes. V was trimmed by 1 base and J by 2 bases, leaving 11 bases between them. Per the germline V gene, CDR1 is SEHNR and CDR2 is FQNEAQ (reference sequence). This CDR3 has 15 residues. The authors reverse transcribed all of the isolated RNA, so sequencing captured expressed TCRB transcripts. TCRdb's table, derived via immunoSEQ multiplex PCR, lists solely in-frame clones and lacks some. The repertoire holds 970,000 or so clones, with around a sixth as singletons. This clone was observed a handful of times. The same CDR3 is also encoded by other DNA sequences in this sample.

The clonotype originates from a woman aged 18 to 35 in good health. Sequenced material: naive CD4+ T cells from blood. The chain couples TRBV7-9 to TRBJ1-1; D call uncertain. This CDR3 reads CASSLGLGRNTEAFF. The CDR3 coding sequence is TGTGCCAGCAGCTTAGGGTTAGGGAGAAACACTGAAGCTTTCTTT.